This T cell receptor beta chain was obtained from a study of beta chain features in type 1 diabetes (dated by TCRdb to between 2018 and 2020). About the investigation overall: Mean age, gender distribution, total cell number and subset yield did not differ between patients and healthy donors. Whereas all 30 or so donors provided naive and central memory subsets, regulatory and stem cell-like memory subsets were isolated from just 8 patients and roughly eight healthy donors. A total of 85 million to 140 million sorted cells were examined across all samples, and a strong correlation was observed between cell number per subset and RNA yield. The study compared TCRB repertoires of sorted circulating CD4+ T cell subsets between recently diagnosed type 1 diabetes patients and matched healthy donors. General conclusions and limits of the study: Because cDNA rather than genomic DNA was sequenced, highly expressing activated cells could have been over-represented, although no difference in activation and CD3 levels was found between groups. Shorter templates might have been favored by PCR, but patient and control samples were amplified and corrected together, so both groups would have been affected equally by any skew. In all four CD4+ subsets, TCRB CDR3 length was moderately but significantly shorter in type 1 diabetes patients. At VDJ recombination sites, type 1 diabetes patients had fewer insertions and more deleted nucleotides, which implies abnormalities in thymic rearrangement. Because small numbers of individuals were included in the HLA sub-analyses, any influence of HLA type on TCRB rearrangement was left unresolved. Naive, central memory and regulatory TCRB repertoires appeared more similar among patients than among healthy donors.

From the cysteine up to the phenylalanine, the CDR3 has a length of 13 residues. The CDR3 DNA has 39 bases and is translated from base 1. V is shortened by 5 bases, J by 5 bases, and the region joining them spans 12 bases. Reading the germline V gene gives CDR1 SGHTA and CDR2 FQGNSA. A single peripheral blood draw of around 100 mL on average was collected from each donor into heparinised tubes. A BD FACSAria II and a panel including CD45RO, CCR7, CD25, CD127, CD95 and CD27 were used to sort naive, central memory, regulatory and stem cell-like memory CD4+ T cells. Purity was above 95% for every sorted population. PBMCs were isolated immediately by Lymphoprep density gradient centrifugation and stained directly without culture. Samples were stained and sorted in pairs, with one healthy donor and one patient per experiment, so that batch effects were minimized. The High Capacity cDNA Reverse Transcription Kit was used to reverse transcribe all of the isolated RNA, meaning that expressed TCRB transcripts were what got sequenced. Naive, central memory and regulatory T cell samples underwent deep immunoSEQ sequencing, averaging about 3.3 million total reads per sample. Sorted cells were lysed in RLT buffer, and RNA was extracted using DNase-treated RNeasy Micro or Mini kits according to cell number. Each cell subset was processed on its own to prevent cross-contamination, while patient and healthy donor samples were processed together. The immunoSEQ multiplex PCR was used to amplify TCRB sequences from cDNA, generating 87-bp fragments that spanned the CDR3 region. Sequencing of the amplicons was performed on the Illumina HiSeq platform. The authors' pipeline ran thus. Synthetic template baselines were used to correct PCR bias computationally, reads within Hamming distance 2 were collapsed, and singletons that could not be merged were discarded. Reads were aligned against IMGT to assign V, D and J genes, CDR3 length and insertions or deletions at six rearrangement sites. Within each subset, clonotype counts were normalized to sorted cell number, and only after that were true diversity and Gini coefficients computed with the tcR R package. The overlap coefficient, calculated on TCRB nucleotide sequences, was used to measure repertoire sharing. TCRdb holds this immuneACCESS table with in-frame rearrangements only. Some clones are missing; in checked studies, unresolved V genes explain under half, and the rest has no known cause. V and J calls and clone size come straight from that table; D and trimming were deduced from the DNA. The sample table contains more than 50,000 clones; only one count was recorded for 59% of them. The ten largest clones capture roughly 2% of the sample.

This clone was counted between two and nine times. Its antigen has not been determined. Base qualities are not provided; no much larger clone lies one nucleotide away. This CDR3 is also generated by other DNA sequences in the sample. This chain is built from TRBV7-2 and TRBJ2-5, with TRBD2 as a weak D call on 6 bases. The sequence came from a woman aged 18 to 35 in good health. Sequencing input: Tregs from blood. The cell subset or site label for this specimen denotes: regulatory CD4+ T cells. CDR3 protein: CASSQGLGETQYF. In nucleotide form, the sequence is TGTGCCAGCAGCCAGGGACTTGGGGAGACCCAGTACTTC.